This TCR beta chain was obtained from a study of T-cell reconstitution after alpha-beta-depleted transplantation in children listed by TCRdb under 2016. A note on the overall study: T-cell immune reconstitution after TCRalphabeta/CD19-depleted allogeneic hematopoietic cell transplantation in children was quantitatively tracked in the study by means of TCR repertoire profiling.

Library generation was performed with PCR. The listed sequencing device is Illumina HiSeq 2500. TCR libraries were prepared with molecular barcoding, using unique molecular identifiers to normalize TCRbeta repertoire quantification. TCRdb trimmed the raw reads at Q25, called clones with MiXCR and kept productive beta chains. Identical CDR3 proteins give one entry, which carries the most common genes and DNA. In all, the sample holds approximately 640,000 distinct CDR3 sequences, and over 15% of those were seen once. Of the sample, around 0.96% falls within the top ten clones. This clonotype was seen a few times. Its antigen target is currently unknown. No base-level quality is on record; no much larger clone is a single base apart. The germline V gene supplies CDR1 SGHRS and CDR2 YFSETQ. CDR3 length: 14 amino acids, cysteine to phenylalanine. Only the CDR3 DNA stays, 42 bases, in frame from base 1. The junction carries 11 bases between V and J, which are trimmed by 4 bases and 1 base respectively.

This TCR came from a human donor who donated a stem cell graft to a child with acute myeloid leukemia. Material: PBMCs from the stem cell graft donor, obtained from the stem cell graft. Recombination linked TRBV5-1 to TRBJ1-1; the D gene is not confidently resolved. In nucleotide form, the sequence is TGCGCCAGCAGCCCCGACGGGGAGAACACTGAAGCTTTCTTT. It specifies CASSPDGENTEAFF. The reference TRBV5-1 and TRBJ1-1 proteins fill in what lies around the CDR3, so the full variable domain reads KAGVTQTPRYLIKTRGQQVTLSCSPISGHRSVSWYQQTPGQGLQFLFEYFSETQRNKGNFPGRFSGRQFSNSRSEMNVSTLELGDSALYLCASSPDGENTEAFFGQGTRLTVV.